This entry features one TCR beta chain sequence. Its antigen is undetermined. The data derive from a study of identical twins. Study-wide results and caveats: The abundant beta clonotypes from cord blood had fewer insertions, and memory repertoires had none of this. Partly confounded zero-insertion analyses could result from invariant MAIT and iNKT cells.

CDR1 and CDR2 from the germline V gene are DFQATT and SNEGSKA (reference sequence). This CDR3 region has 16 residues. J was trimmed by 2 bases and V by 3 bases; bases with no gene match: 4. TCRdb used MiXCR to reprocess the 5' RACE reads, holding one entry per CDR3 protein. The repertoire holds under 900,000 distinct CDR3 sequences, roughly 18% seen once, with less than 15% in the top ten. The data also belong to a second study, concerning T cells expressing NK-cell markers. This second report adds: The HCMV specificity of the expanded NKG2C+ T cell clones stayed unresolved.

The receptor was isolated from a woman between 18 and 29 years old in good health. This chain uses TRBV20-1 with TRBJ2-7; TRBD2 matches at 16 bases. The sequenced sample consisted of PBMCs. CDR3 DNA: TGCAGTGCTAGTCCCGGGACTAGCGGGAGGGCCTACGAGCAGTACTTC. Translating gives CSASPGTSGRAYEQYF.